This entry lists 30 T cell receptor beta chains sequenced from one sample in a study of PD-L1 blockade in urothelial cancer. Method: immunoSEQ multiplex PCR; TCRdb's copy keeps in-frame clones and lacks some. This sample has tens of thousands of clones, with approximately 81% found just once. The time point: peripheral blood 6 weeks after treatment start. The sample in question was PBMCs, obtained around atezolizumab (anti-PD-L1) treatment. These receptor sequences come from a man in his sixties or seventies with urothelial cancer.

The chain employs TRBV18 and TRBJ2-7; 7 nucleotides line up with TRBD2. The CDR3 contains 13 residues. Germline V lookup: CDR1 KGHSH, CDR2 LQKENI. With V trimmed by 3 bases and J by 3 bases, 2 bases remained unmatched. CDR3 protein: CASSPSGGYEQYF. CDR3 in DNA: TGTGCCAGCTCACCCTCGGGGGGCTACGAGCAGTACTTC.

As DNA, the CDR3 is TGTGCCAGCAGGGGGGGGAGGGGGCAAGAGACCCAGTACTTC. Its translation is CASRGGRGQETQYF. The chain couples TRBV2 to TRBJ2-5; possible D gene TRBD2, 7 bases. Trimming took off 6 bases at V and 2 bases at J, with 13 bases between the two ends. This CDR3 region has 14 residues. CDR1 and CDR2 from the germline V gene are SNHLY and FYNNEI.

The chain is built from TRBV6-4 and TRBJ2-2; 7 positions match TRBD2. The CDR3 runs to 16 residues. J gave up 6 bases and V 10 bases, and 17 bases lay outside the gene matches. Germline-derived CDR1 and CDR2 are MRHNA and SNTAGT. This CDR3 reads CATQWGRGGPSGELFF. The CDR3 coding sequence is TGTGCCACGCAGTGGGGTCGGGGAGGGCCCTCCGGGGAGCTGTTTTTT.

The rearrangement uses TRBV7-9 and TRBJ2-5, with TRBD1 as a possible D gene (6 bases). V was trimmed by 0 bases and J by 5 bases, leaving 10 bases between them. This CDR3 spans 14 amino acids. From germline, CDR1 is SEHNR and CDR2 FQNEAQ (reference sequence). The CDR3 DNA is TGTGCCAGCAGCTTAGCGCAAGGACAGGAGACCCAGTACTTC. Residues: CASSLAQGQETQYF.

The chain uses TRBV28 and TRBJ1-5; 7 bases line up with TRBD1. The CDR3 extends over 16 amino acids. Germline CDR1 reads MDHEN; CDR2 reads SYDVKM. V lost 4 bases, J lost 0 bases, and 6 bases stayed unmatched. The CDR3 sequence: CASSYEGQISNQPQHF. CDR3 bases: TGTGCCAGCAGTTACGAGGGACAGATTAGCAATCAGCCCCAGCATTTT. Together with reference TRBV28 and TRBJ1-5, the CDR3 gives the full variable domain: DVKVTQSSRYLVKRTGEKVFLECVQDMDHENMFWYRQDPGLGLRLIYFSYDVKMKEKGDIPEGYSVSREKKERFSLILESASTNQTSMYLCASSYEGQISNQPQHFGDGTRLSIL.

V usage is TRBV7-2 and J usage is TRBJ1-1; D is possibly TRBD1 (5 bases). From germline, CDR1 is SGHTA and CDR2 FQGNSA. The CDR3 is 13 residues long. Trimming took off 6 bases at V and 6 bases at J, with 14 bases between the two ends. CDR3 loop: CASSPRPGAEAFF. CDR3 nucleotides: TGTGCCAGCAGTCCGAGGCCGGGGGCTGAAGCTTTCTTT.

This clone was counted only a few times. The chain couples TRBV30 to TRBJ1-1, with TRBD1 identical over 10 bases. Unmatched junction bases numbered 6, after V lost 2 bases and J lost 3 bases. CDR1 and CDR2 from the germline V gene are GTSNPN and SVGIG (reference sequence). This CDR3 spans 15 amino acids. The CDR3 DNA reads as TGTGCCTGGAGTCCTCGGACAGGGGGACACACTGAAGCTTTCTTT. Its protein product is CAWSPRTGGHTEAFF.

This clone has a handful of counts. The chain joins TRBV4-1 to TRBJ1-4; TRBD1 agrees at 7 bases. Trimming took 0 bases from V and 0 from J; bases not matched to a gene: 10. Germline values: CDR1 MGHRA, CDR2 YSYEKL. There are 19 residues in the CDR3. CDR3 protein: CASSQDRAGTGATNEKLFF. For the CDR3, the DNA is TGCGCCAGCAGCCAAGATCGCGCGGGTACAGGGGCAACTAATGAAAAACTGTTTTTT.

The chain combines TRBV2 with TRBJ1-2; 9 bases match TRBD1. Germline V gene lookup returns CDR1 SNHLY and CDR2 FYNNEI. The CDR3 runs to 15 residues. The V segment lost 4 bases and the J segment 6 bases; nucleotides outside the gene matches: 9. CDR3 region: CASSVSGQGIDGYTF. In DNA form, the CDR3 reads TGTGCCAGCAGTGTATCGGGACAGGGAATCGATGGCTACACCTTC.

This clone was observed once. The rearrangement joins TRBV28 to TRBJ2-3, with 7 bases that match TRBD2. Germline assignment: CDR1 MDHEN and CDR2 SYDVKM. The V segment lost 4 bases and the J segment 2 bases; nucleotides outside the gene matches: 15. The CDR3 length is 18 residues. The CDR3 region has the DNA TGTGCCAGCAGTTCCCGCGGGAGTACTCCCCCTTACACAGATACGCAGTATTTT. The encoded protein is CASSSRGSTPPYTDTQYF.

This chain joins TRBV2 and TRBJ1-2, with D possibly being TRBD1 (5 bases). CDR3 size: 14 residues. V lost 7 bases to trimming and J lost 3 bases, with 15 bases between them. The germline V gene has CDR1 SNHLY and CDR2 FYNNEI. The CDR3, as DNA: TGTGCCAGCAAAGACTGGGGAGGGGACTATGGCTACACCTTC. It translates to CASKDWGGDYGYTF.

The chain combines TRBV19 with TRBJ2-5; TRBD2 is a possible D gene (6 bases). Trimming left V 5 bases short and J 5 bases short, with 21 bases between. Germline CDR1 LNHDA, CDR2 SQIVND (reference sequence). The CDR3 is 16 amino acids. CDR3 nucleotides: TGTGCCAGTAGTTCTCGGACGCCCAGTGGGGGGGAGACCCAGTACTTC. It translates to CASSSRTPSGGETQYF.

CDR3 bases: TGTGCCAGCAGCCCGGGAGGCGGTCAGCCCCAGCATTTT. The encoded protein is CASSPGGGQPQHF. This chain links TRBV7-2 with TRBJ1-5; no reliable D call. Germline CDR1 is SGHTA and CDR2 is FQGNSA. The CDR3 spans 13 residues. The V end was cut by 5 bases, the J end by 6 bases, with 11 bases between.

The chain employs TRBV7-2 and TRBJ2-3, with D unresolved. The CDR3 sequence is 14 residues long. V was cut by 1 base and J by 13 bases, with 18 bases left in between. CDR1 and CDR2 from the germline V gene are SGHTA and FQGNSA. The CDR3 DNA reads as TGTGCCAGCAGCTTAGTAACGAGTAGCCGAAAGAAGTATTTT. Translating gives CASSLVTSSRKKYF.

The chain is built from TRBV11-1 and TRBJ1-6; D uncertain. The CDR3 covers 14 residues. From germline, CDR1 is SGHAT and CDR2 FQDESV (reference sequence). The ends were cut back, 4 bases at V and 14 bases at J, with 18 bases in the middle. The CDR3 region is CASSYSGNRVSLHF. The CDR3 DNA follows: TGTGCCAGCAGCTATTCGGGGAATCGGGTGTCCCTCCACTTT. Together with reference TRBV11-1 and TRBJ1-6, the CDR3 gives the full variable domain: EAEVAQSPRYKITEKSQAVAFWCDPISGHATLYWYRQILGQGPELLVQFQDESVVDDSQLPKDRFSAERLKGVDSTLKIQPAELGDSAMYLCASSYSGNRVSLHFGNGTRLTVT.

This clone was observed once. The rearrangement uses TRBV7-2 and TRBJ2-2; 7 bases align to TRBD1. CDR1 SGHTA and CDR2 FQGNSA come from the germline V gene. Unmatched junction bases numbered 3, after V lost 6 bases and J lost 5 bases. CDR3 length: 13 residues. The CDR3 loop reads CASRQDRTGELFF. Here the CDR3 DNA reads TGTGCCAGCAGACAGGACAGGACCGGGGAGCTGTTTTTT.

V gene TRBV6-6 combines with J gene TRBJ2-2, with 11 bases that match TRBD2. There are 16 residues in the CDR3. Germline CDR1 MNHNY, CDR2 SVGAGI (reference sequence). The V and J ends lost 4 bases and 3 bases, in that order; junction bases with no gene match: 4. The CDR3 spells CASSLLAGAYTGELFF. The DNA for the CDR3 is TGTGCCAGCAGTTTACTAGCGGGGGCCTACACCGGGGAGCTGTTTTTT.

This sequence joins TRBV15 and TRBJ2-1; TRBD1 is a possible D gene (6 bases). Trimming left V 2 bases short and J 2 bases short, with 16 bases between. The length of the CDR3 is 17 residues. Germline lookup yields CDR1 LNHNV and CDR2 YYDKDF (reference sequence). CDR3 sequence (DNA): TGTGCCACCAGCAGACGACAGGTCTTTGATACCTACAATGAGCAGTTCTTC. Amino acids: CATSRRQVFDTYNEQFF.

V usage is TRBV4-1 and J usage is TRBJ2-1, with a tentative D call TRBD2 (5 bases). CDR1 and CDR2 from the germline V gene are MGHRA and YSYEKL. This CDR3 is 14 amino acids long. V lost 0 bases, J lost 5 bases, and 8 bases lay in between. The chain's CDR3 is CASSQEDLNNEQFF. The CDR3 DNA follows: TGCGCCAGCAGCCAAGAGGACTTAAACAATGAGCAGTTCTTC.

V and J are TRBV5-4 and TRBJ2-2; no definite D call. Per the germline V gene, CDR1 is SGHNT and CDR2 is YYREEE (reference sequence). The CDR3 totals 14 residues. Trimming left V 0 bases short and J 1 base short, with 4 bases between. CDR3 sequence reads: CASSLDRNTGELFF. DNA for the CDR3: TGTGCCAGCAGCTTGGACAGGAACACCGGGGAGCTGTTTTTT.

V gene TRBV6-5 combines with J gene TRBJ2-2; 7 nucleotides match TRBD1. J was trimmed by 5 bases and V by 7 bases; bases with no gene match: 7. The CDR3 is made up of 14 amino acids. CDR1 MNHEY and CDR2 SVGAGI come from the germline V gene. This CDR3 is CASKSGRGTGELFF. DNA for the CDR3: TGTGCCAGCAAGTCGGGCAGGGGGACCGGGGAGCTGTTTTTT.

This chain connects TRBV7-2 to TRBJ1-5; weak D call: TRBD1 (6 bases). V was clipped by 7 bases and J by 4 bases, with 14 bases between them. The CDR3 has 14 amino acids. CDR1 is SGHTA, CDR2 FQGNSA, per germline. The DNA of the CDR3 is TGTGCCAGCAACCTACAGGGTATGAATCAGCCCCAGCATTTT. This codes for CASNLQGMNQPQHF.

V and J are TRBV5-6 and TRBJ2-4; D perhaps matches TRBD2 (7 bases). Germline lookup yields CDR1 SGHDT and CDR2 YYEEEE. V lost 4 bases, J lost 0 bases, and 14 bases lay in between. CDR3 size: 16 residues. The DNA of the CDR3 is TGTGCCAGCAGCCGGGGGGCGGTGCTAGCCAAAAACATTCAGTACTTC. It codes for CASSRGAVLAKNIQYF.

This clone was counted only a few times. The CDR3 DNA reads as TGCGCCAGCAGCCAAACCGGGAACTATGGCTACACCTTC. This translates into CASSQTGNYGYTF. V usage is TRBV4-1 and J usage is TRBJ1-2; D unresolved. With 2 bases removed from V and 2 bases from J, the gap between germline ends came to 6 bases. Germline V gene lookup returns CDR1 MGHRA and CDR2 YSYEKL. This CDR3 is 13 amino acids long.

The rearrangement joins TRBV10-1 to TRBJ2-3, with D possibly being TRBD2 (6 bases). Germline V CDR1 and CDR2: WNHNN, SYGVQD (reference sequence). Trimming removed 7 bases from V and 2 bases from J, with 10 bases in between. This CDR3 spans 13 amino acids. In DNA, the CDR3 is TGCGCCAGCACCGGGGGAAACACAGATACGCAGTATTTT. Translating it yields CASTGGNTDTQYF.

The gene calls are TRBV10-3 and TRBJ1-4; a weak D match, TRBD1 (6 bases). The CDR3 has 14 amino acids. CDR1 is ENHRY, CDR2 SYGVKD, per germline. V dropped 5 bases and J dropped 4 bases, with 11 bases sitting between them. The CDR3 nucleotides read TGTGCCATCAGTCAGGACAGAAGTAATGAAAAACTGTTTTTT. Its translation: CAISQDRSNEKLFF.

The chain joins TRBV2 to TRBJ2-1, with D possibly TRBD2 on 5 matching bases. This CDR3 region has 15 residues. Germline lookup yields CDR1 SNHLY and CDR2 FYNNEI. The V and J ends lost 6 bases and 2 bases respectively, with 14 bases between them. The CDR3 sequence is CASRISGETYNEQFF. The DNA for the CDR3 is TGTGCCAGCAGAATCAGCGGAGAGACCTACAATGAGCAGTTCTTC.

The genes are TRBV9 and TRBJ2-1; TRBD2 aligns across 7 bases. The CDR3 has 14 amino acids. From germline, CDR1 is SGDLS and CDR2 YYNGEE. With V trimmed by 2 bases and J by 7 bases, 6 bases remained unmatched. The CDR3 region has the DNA TGTGCCAGCAGCGTGAGAACTAGCGCAAATGAGCAGTTCTTC. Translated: CASSVRTSANEQFF.

The CDR3 region is CASSLRLAGGYNEQFF. CDR3 sequence (DNA): TGTGCCAGCAGCTTAAGACTAGCGGGGGGATACAATGAGCAGTTCTTC. V and J are TRBV7-9 and TRBJ2-1, with TRBD2 matching 13 bases. The germline V gene has CDR1 SEHNR and CDR2 FQNEAQ (reference sequence). The CDR3 loop spans 16 amino acids. The junction had 2 bases not matched to a gene; V was cut back by 2 bases and J by 4 bases. Full variable domain (outside the CDR3, taken from reference TRBV7-9 and TRBJ2-1): DTGVSQNPRHKITKRGQNVTFRCDPISEHNRLYWYRQTLGQGPEFLTYFQNEAQLEKSRLLSDRFSAERPKGSFSTLEIQRTEQGDSAMYLCASSLRLAGGYNEQFFGPGTRLTVL.

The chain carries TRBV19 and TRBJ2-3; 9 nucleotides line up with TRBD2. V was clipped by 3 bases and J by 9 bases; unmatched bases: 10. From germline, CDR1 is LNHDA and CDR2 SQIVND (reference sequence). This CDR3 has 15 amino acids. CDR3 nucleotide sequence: TGTGCCAGTAGTATTCTCGCGGGAGGGTCGGGGACGCAGTATTTT. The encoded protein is CASSILAGGSGTQYF.